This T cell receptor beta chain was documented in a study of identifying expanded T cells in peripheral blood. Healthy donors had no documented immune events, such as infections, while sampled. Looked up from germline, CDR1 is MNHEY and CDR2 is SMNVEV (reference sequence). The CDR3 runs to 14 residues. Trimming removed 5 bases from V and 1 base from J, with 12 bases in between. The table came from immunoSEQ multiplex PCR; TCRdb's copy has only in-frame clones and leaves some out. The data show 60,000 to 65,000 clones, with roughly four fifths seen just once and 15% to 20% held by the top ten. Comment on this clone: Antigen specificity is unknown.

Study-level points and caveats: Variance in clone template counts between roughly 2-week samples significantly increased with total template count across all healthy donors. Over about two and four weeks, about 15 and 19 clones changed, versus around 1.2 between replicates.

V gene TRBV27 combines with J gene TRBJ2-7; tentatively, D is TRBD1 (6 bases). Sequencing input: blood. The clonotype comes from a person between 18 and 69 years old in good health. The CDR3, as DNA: TGTGCCAGCAGTCTACAGGGCAGGTCCTACGAGCAGTACTTC. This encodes CASSLQGRSYEQYF.